What follows describes a single T cell receptor beta chain. This specimen belongs to a study of neoadjuvant anti-PD-1 for oral cavity cancer. On the study more broadly: Non-progressing patients received a fourth nivolumab dose near day 43, then surgery on days 50-56.

V shed 2 bases, J shed 0 bases, and the junction held 10 bases outside the gene matches. The germline V gene has CDR1 SGHTA and CDR2 FQGTGA. The CDR3 is 18 amino acids. This table comes from immunoSEQ multiplex PCR, and its TCRdb copy is limited to in-frame clones, with some not included. There are tens of thousands of clones in the sample; approximately 79% occur only once, and 2% to 3% lies in the top ten. The patients had HPV-negative, locally advanced oral cavity squamous cell carcinoma. PBMCs were not maintained or expanded in culture before analysis. The TCR originated in a person between 35 and 79 years old with oral cavity squamous cell carcinoma. The chain joins TRBV7-3 to TRBJ2-1, with 7 bases fitting TRBD2. The sequencing here drew on PBMCs, taken before nivolumab (anti-PD-1) treatment. CDR3: CASSLDPGLPSSYNEQFF. The CDR3, as DNA: TGTGCCAGCAGCTTAGACCCGGGACTACCAAGCTCCTACAATGAGCAGTTCTTC.